This TCR beta chain is drawn from a study of T-cell memory formation after mild COVID-19. Comment on this clonotype: Its antigen remains unknown.

Using constant-segment primers, 5'RACE produced TCR alpha and TCR beta cDNA libraries carrying sample barcodes and UMIs. TCRdb independently ran MiXCR on the 5' RACE reads; one entry per CDR3 protein. This table holds roughly 400,000 distinct CDR3 sequences, about a sixth found once. Overall study results and limits: Pre-infection memory carried some responding clones, suggesting that cross-reactive memory joined. Clones contracting over day 15 to 85 were CD4/CD8 balanced, with later expanders leaning CD4+.

What was sequenced was PBMCs or a T cell subset sorted from them (not recorded which). This receptor was identified in a man aged 18-30 years who had mild COVID-19 (a few samples of this study predate the infection). Cell type and time point are not known.

CDR3 sequence: CASSKLQGQPQHF. CDR3 bases: TGTGCCAGCTCGAAATTACAGGGCCAGCCCCAGCATTTT. The gene calls are TRBV7-9 and TRBJ1-5, with a weak D call TRBD1 (6 bases). Germline lookup yields CDR1 SEHNR and CDR2 FQNEAQ (reference sequence). Trimming left V 8 bases short and J 7 bases short, with 15 bases between. The CDR3 extends over 13 amino acids.